The T cell receptor beta chain described here comes from a study of blood T cell repertoires in COVID-19. At the level of the study: Both acute and convalescent COVID-19 samples were obtained from the United States, Italy and Spain. PBMCs, B-cell-depleted T cells, or T cells were the source of the cDNA or gDNA that made up the material.

In the authors' workflow: Reference gene primer amplification gave nucleated cell count estimates. Assay used: immunoSEQ multiplex PCR; TCRdb lists only in-frame clones, some missing. Clonal size and the V and J genes are those of that table, whereas D and trimming came from the DNA. The sample yields about 73,000 clones, around four fifths seen once. The V gene lost 7 bases and the J gene lost 0 bases, with 10 bases spanning the gap. Germline-derived CDR1 and CDR2 are LNHDA and SQIVND (reference sequence). This CDR3 has 14 amino acids. The gene calls are TRBV19 and TRBJ2-1; possibly TRBD2 for D (6 bases). The TCR sequence derives from a man aged 50 or older with active COVID-19. Sequenced input: peripheral blood. This chain's CDR3 is CASTGGSSYNEQFF. For the CDR3, the DNA is TGTGCCAGTACCGGAGGGAGCTCCTACAATGAGCAGTTCTTC.